Described below is a single T cell receptor beta chain sequence and its context. The CDR3 covers 15 residues. V dropped 3 bases and J dropped 4 bases, with 18 bases sitting between them. Germline CDR1 SQVTM, CDR2 ANQGSEA. The run of the v3.0 immunoSEQ assay was at survey level. TCRdb's copy holds only in-frame clones and misses some; the assay was immunoSEQ multiplex PCR. The table includes tens of thousands of clones, around 83% detected once. The data derive from a study of long-term antiretroviral therapy in people with HIV. Everyone in the study who had HIV was treated in the United States. The sequencing used unsorted PBMCs, collected 0.4 years after starting antiretroviral therapy. The chain employs TRBV29-1 and TRBJ1-2; D is perhaps TRBD1 (5 bases). The source is a man aged 50 to 60 with HIV. The CDR3 nucleotides read TGCAGCGTTGAGGGGGAACCTTTCTTCTCCTATGGCTACACCTTC. Its protein is CSVEGEPFFSYGYTF.